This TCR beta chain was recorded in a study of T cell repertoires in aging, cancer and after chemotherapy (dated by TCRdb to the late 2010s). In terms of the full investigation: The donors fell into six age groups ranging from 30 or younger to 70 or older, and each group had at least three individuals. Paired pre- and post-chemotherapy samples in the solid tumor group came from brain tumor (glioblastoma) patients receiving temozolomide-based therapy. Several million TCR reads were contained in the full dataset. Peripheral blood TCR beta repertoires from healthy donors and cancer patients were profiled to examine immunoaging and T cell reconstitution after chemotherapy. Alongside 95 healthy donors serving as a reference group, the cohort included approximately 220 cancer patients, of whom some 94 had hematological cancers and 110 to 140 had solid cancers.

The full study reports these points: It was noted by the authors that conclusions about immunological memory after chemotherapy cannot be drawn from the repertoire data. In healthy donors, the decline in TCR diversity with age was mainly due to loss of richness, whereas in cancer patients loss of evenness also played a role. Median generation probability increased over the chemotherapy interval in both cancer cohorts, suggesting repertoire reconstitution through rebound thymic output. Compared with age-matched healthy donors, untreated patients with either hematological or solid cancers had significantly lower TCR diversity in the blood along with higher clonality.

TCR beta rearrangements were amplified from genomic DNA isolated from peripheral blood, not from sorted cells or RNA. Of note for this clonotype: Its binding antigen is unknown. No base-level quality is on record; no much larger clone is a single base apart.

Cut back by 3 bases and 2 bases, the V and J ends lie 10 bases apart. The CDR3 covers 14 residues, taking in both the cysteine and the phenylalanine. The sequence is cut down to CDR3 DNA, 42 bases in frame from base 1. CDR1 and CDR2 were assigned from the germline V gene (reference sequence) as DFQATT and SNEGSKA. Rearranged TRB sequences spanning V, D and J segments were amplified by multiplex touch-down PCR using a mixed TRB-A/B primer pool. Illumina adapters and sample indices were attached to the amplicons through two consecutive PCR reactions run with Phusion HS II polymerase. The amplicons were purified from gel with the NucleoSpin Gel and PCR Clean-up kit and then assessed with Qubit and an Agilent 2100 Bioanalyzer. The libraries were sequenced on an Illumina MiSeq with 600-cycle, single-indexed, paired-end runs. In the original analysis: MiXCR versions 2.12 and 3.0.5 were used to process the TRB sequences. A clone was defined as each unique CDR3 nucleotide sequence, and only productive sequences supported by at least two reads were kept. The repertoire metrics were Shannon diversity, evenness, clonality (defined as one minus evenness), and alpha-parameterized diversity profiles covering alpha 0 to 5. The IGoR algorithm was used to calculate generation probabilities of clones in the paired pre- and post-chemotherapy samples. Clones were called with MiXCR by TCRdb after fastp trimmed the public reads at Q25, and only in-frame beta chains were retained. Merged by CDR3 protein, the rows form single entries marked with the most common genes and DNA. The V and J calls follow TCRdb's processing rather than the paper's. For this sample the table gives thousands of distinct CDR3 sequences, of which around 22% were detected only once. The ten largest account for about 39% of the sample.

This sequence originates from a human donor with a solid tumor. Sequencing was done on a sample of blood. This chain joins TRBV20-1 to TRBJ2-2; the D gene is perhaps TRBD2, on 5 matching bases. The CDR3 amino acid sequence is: CSASRRTNTGELFF. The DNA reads TGCAGTGCTAGTAGGCGGACTAACACCGGGGAGCTGTTTTTT.